Shown below are 3 T cell receptor beta chains from a single sample sequenced in a study of regulatory T cells in long-lasting Graves disease. Stated time point: newly diagnosed GD, antithyroid drugs for less than 3 months. The authors made the TCR library using RNA they extracted from PBMCs. Researchers made TCR beta libraries by using iRepertoire HTBI primers and running Arm-PCR on CDR3 regions. TCRdb reanalysed the multiplex PCR reads using MiXCR and keeps one entry per CDR3 protein. This sample has roughly 500,000 distinct CDR3 sequences, with roughly 13% found just once. The same sample was also used in a study of T cells in Graves' hyperthyroidism and ophthalmopathy.

The input for sequencing was peripheral blood mononuclear cells (PBMCs), taken at new diagnosis, from a patient treated with antithyroid drugs. The source of these receptors is a man between 25 and 39 years old with Graves disease.

CDR3 residues: CASSPRQELASVTGELFF. CDR3 nucleotides: TGTGCCAGCTCACCACGTCAGGAACTAGCGTCGGTCACCGGGGAGCTGTTTTTT. This chain joins TRBV18 and TRBJ2-2, with TRBD2 identical over 7 bases. The CDR3 contains 18 residues. CDR1 is KGHSH and CDR2 is LQKENI in the germline V gene. The junction had 12 bases not matched to a gene; V was cut back by 1 base and J by 4 bases.

The table lists this clonotype with a few counts. The chain employs TRBV7-9 and TRBJ2-3; TRBD2 agrees at 10 bases. Germline V gene sequence: CDR1 SEHNR, CDR2 FQNEAQ (reference sequence). The CDR3 loop spans 14 amino acids. The V gene end was trimmed by 6 bases and the J gene end by 5 bases; junction bases not matched to a gene: 5. CDR3 in amino acids: CASSPRTSGDTQYF. CDR3 DNA: TGTGCCAGCAGTCCAAGGACTAGCGGAGATACGCAGTATTTT.

This clonotype was detected a few times. V gene TRBV6-2 or TRBV6-3 combines with J gene TRBJ2-5; 10 bases line up with TRBD1. From germline, CDR1 is MNHEY and CDR2 SVGEGT. The trim removed 6 bases at V and 5 bases at J, leaving 9 bases unmatched. This CDR3 comprises 15 residues. As DNA, the CDR3 is TGTGCCAGCAGGGAAGACAGGGGGCGAGGGGAGACCCAGTACTTC. Its protein product is CASREDRGRGETQYF.